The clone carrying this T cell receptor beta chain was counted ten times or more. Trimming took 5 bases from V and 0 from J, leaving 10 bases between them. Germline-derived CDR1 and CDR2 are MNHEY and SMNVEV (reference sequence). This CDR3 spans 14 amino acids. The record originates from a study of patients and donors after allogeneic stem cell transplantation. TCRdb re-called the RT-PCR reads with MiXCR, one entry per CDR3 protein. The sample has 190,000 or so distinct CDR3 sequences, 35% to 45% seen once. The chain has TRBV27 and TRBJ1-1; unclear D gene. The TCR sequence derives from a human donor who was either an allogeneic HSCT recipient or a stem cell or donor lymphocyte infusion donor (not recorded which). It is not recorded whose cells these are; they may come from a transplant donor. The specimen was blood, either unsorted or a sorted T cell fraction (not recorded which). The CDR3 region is CASSPLGMNTEAFF. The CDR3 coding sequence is TGTGCCAGCAGTCCTCTGGGGATGAACACTGAAGCTTTCTTT.